The source of this TCR beta chain is a study of shared clonotypes between healthy human individuals. Whole-study findings and limits: Some naive CD4 clonotypes, around 4.9%, turned up in common across several donors. Estimated clonotype richness was generally higher in naive than memory subsets.

This clone was seen just once. As yet, its antigen is unknown. Sequencing used immunoSEQ multiplex PCR; TCRdb keeps in-frame clones, though not all of them. Among about 1 million clones listed, 60% to 80% were seen once. All the donors were Caucasian adults who lived in Nashville, Tennessee. CD4+ cells underwent separation, giving CD45RA+ naive and CD45RA-negative memory subsets. This receptor was identified in a man younger than 35 in good health. Sample: memory CD4+ T cells sorted from blood. Subset noted: CD45RA-negative fraction.

CDR3 DNA: TGTGCCAGCAGCTACGAATCCAGGGCGAAGCATTCCTACAATGAGCAGTTCTTC. Amino acid sequence: CASSYESRAKHSYNEQFF. V is TRBV5-4 and J is TRBJ2-1; D may be TRBD1 (5 bases). The CDR3 covers 18 residues. Germline V gene sequence: CDR1 SGHNT, CDR2 YYREEE (reference sequence). The ends were cut back, 3 bases at V and 1 base at J, with 20 bases in the middle.